This TCR beta chain was retrieved from a study of blood T cell repertoires in COVID-19 (dated by TCRdb to 2020 to 2022). Background for the entire study: Samples covering the acute and convalescent phases of COVID-19 were provided by collaborators in the United States, Italy and Spain. Subjects who had been exposed to COVID-19, were actively infected with it, or had recovered from it provided the deeply sampled blood TCRbeta repertoires that made up the dataset. Sample metadata almost always included a de-identified subject ID, COVID-19 status, age in years and sex. The material from the prospective study consisted of cDNA or gDNA derived from T cells, B-cell-depleted T cells, or PBMCs. The samples were drawn from the first 160 participants of the ongoing ImmuneRACE study and from 950 to 1,500 subjects provided by 6 global collaborators. The repertoires were made available in a free public database intended to serve as a resource for research on the immune response to SARS-CoV-2. HLA class I and class II types, where available, came from metadata supplied by the sample provider rather than from assay-based typing. What the study reported, not specific to this receptor: The amount of clinical and demographic metadata varied by source and participant and was provided uncurated.

TCRbeta CDR3 regions were amplified from genomic DNA by means of the immunoSEQ Assay, a bias-controlled multiplex PCR. The published analysis was carried out like this. The number of nucleated cells in each sample was estimated by amplification of reference gene primers within the assay. Sequence reads were collapsed and filtered to measure the absolute abundance of every unique TCRbeta CDR3 rearrangement. For each sample, productive Simpson clonality was calculated as the square root of Simpson's diversity index across productive rearrangements. TCRdb holds this immuneACCESS table with in-frame rearrangements only. Some clones are missing; in checked studies, unresolved V genes explain under half, and the rest has no known cause. V, J and clone size were drawn from that table, and D and trimming were deduced from the DNA. This sample lists just under 150,000 clones; about 87% were detected once. The ten largest make up approximately 9% of the sample.

The CDR3 runs 11 residues from the cysteine to the phenylalanine. Only the CDR3 DNA stays, 33 bases, in frame from base 1. From the germline V gene, CDR1 is SGHRS and CDR2 is YFSETQ. V was cut back by 4 bases and J by 8 bases, leaving a gap of 9 bases between them. Whole blood was collected in K2EDTA tubes by collaborating institutions according to the institutions' own protocols. Collaborator samples were shipped for TCRbeta analysis as frozen whole blood, isolated PBMCs, or DNA extracted from either sample type. Turning to this clone: Its antigen is not yet known. No qualities accompany the bases; no much larger clone lies one base away.

The V gene is TRBV5-1 and the J gene is TRBJ1-2; TRBD1 is a weak D gene call, 5 bases matching. This TCR was recovered from a woman between 45 and 65 years old with active or convalescent COVID-19. The material sequenced was peripheral blood. The sequence in DNA is TGCGCCAGCAGCCCCGGGGGGGGCTACACCTTC. This gives the protein CASSPGGGYTF.